What follows are 2 T cell receptor beta chains derived from one specimen sequenced in a study of regulatory T cells in long-lasting Graves disease. Regarding time point: persistent/refractory GD, antithyroid drugs over 5 years with positive TRAb. RNA isolated from PBMCs was used to make the TCR library. Libraries of TCR beta came from iRepertoire HTBI primers plus Arm-PCR of CDR3 regions. Via MiXCR, TCRdb re-called the multiplex PCR reads, giving one row per CDR3 protein. The table has 420,000 or so distinct CDR3 sequences, roughly a quarter seen once. The sample consisted of peripheral blood mononuclear cells (PBMCs), taken when the disease was refractory, from a patient treated with antithyroid drugs. The source is a female donor with Graves disease.

The gene calls are TRBV29-1 and TRBJ2-7, with D perhaps given as TRBD1 or TRBD2 (5 bases each). Deletions cut 7 bases from V and 2 bases from J, with 21 bases between. The CDR3 spans 15 residues. The germline CDR1 and CDR2 sequences are SQVTM and ANQGSEA. CDR3: CSASGGTGTTYEQYF. The CDR3, as DNA: TGCAGCGCGTCGGGTGGGACCGGGACGACCTACGAGCAGTACTTC.

This clonotype has a count of ten or more. The chain uses TRBV15 and TRBJ2-5; 7 bases line up with TRBD1. Trimming at V came to 5 bases and at J to 9 bases, leaving 12 bases not matched to a gene. The CDR3 runs 14 residues. CDR1 is LNHNV and CDR2 is YYDKDF in the germline V gene (reference sequence). DNA of the CDR3: TGTGCCACCAGCGGGGACAGCGGAACGTCGGCCCAGTACTTC. It translates to CATSGDSGTSAQYF.